This T cell receptor beta chain was obtained from a study of Graves' ophthalmopathy and Graves' hyperthyroidism. Study results and caveats: Sensitivity reached 55% to 71% and specificity approximately 72% when the model predicted ophthalmopathy progression.

CDR3 length equals 14 residues. Trimming removed 10 bases at V and 2 bases at J, with 18 bases between. Germline V lookup: CDR1 MNHNS, CDR2 SASEGT. This clonotype was seen once. Its antigen is not known. What supplied the PBMCs was approximately 10 ml of fresh peripheral blood. For repertoire sequencing, the TCR beta CDR3 regions were amplified from RNA transcripts. Scientists carried out first-round RT-PCR using HTBI primers and then a second-round multiplex PCR. TCRdb analysed the multiplex PCR reads with MiXCR anew, one entry per CDR3 protein. Of around 340,000 distinct CDR3 sequences listed, 15% to 20% are singletons.

The V call is TRBV6-1, the J call TRBJ2-7; unclear D gene. The clonotype was recovered from an adult man with Graves' ophthalmopathy. Material for sequencing was peripheral blood. CDR3 loop: CATTGFASAYEQYF. The DNA of the CDR3 is TGTGCCACCACCGGTTTTGCCTCAGCCTACGAGCAGTACTTC.